These T cell receptor beta chains were read from a single sample in a study of T cell responses to AZD1222 COVID-19 vaccine. The assay was immunoSEQ multiplex PCR, and TCRdb's table has in-frame clones only and misses some. The sample yields approximately 150,000 clones, under 95% seen once. Source: peripheral blood, taken on day 0 of AZD1222 vaccination. These receptors were obtained from an adult in good health. The CDR3 runs from the conserved cysteine through the conserved F or W. The D gene is left open where the match is weak. Only part of the rows carry a size: once, few, many, or a class if the clone is expanded.

>TRBV6-6|-|-|TRBJ2-5
CASSLRAQETQYF
TGTGCCAGCAGCCTCAGGGCGCAAGAGACCCAGTACTTC
>TRBV3-1/TRBV3-2|TRBD1|-|TRBJ1-1
CASSQGHRDRFTEAFF
TGTGCCAGCAGCCAAGGTCACCGGGACAGGTTCACTGAAGCTTTCTTT
>TRBV5-4|-|-|TRBJ2-1
CASSLDARKVNEQFF
TGTGCCAGCAGTCTGGACGCGAGAAAAGTAAATGAGCAGTTCTTC
>TRBV10-3|TRBD1|-|TRBJ1-4
CAISGSGQGARNEKLFF
TGTGCCATCAGTGGGTCGGGACAGGGGGCGCGGAATGAAAAACTGTTTTTT
>TRBV10-1|-|few|TRBJ2-6
CASRPGAPLGANVLTF
TGCGCCAGCAGGCCGGGAGCCCCCCTTGGGGCCAACGTCCTGACTTTC
>TRBV28|-|-|TRBJ2-5
CASVGDWGRETQYF
TGTGCCAGCGTGGGTGACTGGGGGAGGGAGACCCAGTACTTC
>TRBV4-1|TRBD1|few|TRBJ1-3
CASSQDLSGTGRIGNTIYF
TGCGCCAGCAGCCAAGATCTTTCCGGGACAGGGAGGATTGGAAACACCATATATTTT
>TRBV12-3/TRBV12-4|-|-|TRBJ1-1
CASTRTENTEAFF
TGTGCCAGCACCCGGACAGAGAACACTGAAGCTTTCTTT
>TRBV4-1|TRBD1|-|TRBJ1-2
CASSPDRESGYTF
TGCGCCAGCAGCCCAGACAGGGAAAGCGGCTACACCTTC
>TRBV11-2|TRBD1|-|TRBJ2-7
CASSQQGYEQYF
TGTGCCAGCAGCCAACAGGGGTACGAGCAGTACTTC
>TRBV6-5|TRBD1|-|TRBJ1-1
CASRRGTGNTEAFF
TGTGCCAGCAGGAGAGGGACAGGAAACACTGAAGCTTTCTTT
>TRBV30|-|-|TRBJ2-7
CAWSYGSSYEQYF
TGTGCCTGGAGTTACGGGTCTTCCTACGAGCAGTACTTC
>TRBV5-5|TRBD1|-|TRBJ2-7
CASSYRDRDNEQYF
TGTGCCAGCAGCTACCGGGACAGGGACAACGAGCAGTACTTC
>TRBV20-1|TRBD2|-|TRBJ2-3
CSASGNGRGGTDTQYF
TGCAGTGCTAGTGGAAACGGGAGGGGCGGCACAGATACGCAGTATTTT
>TRBV7-2|TRBD2|-|TRBJ2-7
CASSSGLAGLSYEQYF
TGTGCCAGCAGCTCGGGACTAGCGGGACTATCCTACGAGCAGTACTTC
>TRBV5-6|TRBD1|-|TRBJ1-4
CASSRGQANEKLFF
TGTGCCAGCAGCCGAGGACAGGCTAATGAAAAACTGTTTTTT
>TRBV6-5|-|-|TRBJ2-7
CASSSGHYEQYF
TGTGCCAGCAGTTCAGGGCACTACGAGCAGTACTTC
>TRBV20-1|-|-|TRBJ1-3
CSARSGNTIYF
TGCAGTGCTAGATCCGGAAACACCATATATTTT
>TRBV2|TRBD2|-|TRBJ2-2
CASSEHSGTNTGELFF
TGTGCCAGCAGTGAACATAGCGGGACGAACACCGGGGAGCTGTTTTTT
>TRBV6-5|-|-|TRBJ1-2
CAGGGWEGGYTF
TGTGCCGGGGGCGGCTGGGAGGGTGGCTACACCTTC
>TRBV6-1|TRBD1|medium-sized|TRBJ2-7
CASSEWDSSYEQYF
TGTGCCAGCAGTGAATGGGACAGCTCCTACGAGCAGTACTTC
>TRBV19|TRBD2|-|TRBJ2-1
CASSTLAGGLRREQFF
TGTGCCAGTAGTACTCTAGCGGGAGGGCTAAGAAGGGAGCAGTTCTTC
>TRBV5-1|-|-|TRBJ2-3
CASSLAQANTDTQYF
TGCGCCAGCAGCTTGGCCCAGGCAAACACAGATACGCAGTATTTT
>TRBV30|TRBD1|-|TRBJ2-7
CAWSAPPTGSYEQYF
TGTGCCTGGAGTGCACCCCCGACAGGGAGCTACGAGCAGTACTTC
>TRBV10-1|-|-|TRBJ2-6
CASRRSRTFSGANVLTF
TGCGCCAGCAGGCGCTCCCGGACCTTCTCTGGGGCCAACGTCCTGACTTTC
>TRBV5-5|-|-|TRBJ1-3
CASSHRDFRYYF
TGTGCCAGCAGCCACCGGGACTTCCGATATTATTTT
>TRBV2|-|once|TRBJ1-2
CASSPGVSYGYTF
TGTGCCAGCAGTCCAGGGGTGAGCTATGGCTACACCTTC
>TRBV19|TRBD2|-|TRBJ2-3
CASSIPPVLSGGSTDTQYF
TGTGCCAGTAGTATACCCCCCGTACTAAGCGGGGGGTCCACAGATACGCAGTATTTT
>TRBV19|-|-|TRBJ1-2
CASSIRPDYGYTF
TGTGCCAGTAGTATCCGCCCTGACTATGGCTACACCTTC
>TRBV19|-|-|TRBJ2-1
CASIGVWGTLSPSWWNEQFF
TGTGCCAGTATAGGGGTTTGGGGGACTCTCTCACCCTCATGGTGGAATGAGCAGTTCTTC
>TRBV2|-|-|TRBJ1-1
CASSKEENTEAFF
TGTGCCAGCAGTAAGGAAGAGAACACTGAAGCTTTCTTT
>TRBV4-3|TRBD1|-|TRBJ2-7
CASSHADRGRLASRLNEQYF
TGCGCCAGCAGCCACGCGGACAGGGGGCGGTTAGCGTCCCGTTTGAACGAGCAGTACTTC
>TRBV6-2/TRBV6-3|-|-|TRBJ2-1
CASSYSSNEQFF
TGTGCCAGCAGTTACTCGTCGAATGAGCAGTTCTTC
>TRBV5-4|TRBD2|-|TRBJ2-7
CASSSISTSRGEQYF
TGTGCCAGCAGCTCTATATCGACTAGCCGCGGCGAGCAGTACTTC
>TRBV6-5|-|-|TRBJ2-1
CASKFSGRDEQFF
TGTGCCAGCAAATTCAGCGGGCGCGATGAGCAGTTCTTC
>TRBV18|-|-|TRBJ1-5
CASSPKVSSGDNQPQHF
TGTGCCAGCTCCCCAAAGGTTTCCTCAGGTGACAATCAGCCCCAGCATTTT
>TRBV28|TRBD2|-|TRBJ2-7
CATFEAGAGEQYF
TGTGCCACCTTTGAAGCGGGAGCGGGTGAGCAGTACTTC
>TRBV3-1/TRBV3-2|-|few|TRBJ1-2
CASSPSSGFPSQIYGYTF
TGTGCCAGCAGCCCCTCGTCAGGGTTCCCCAGCCAAATTTATGGCTACACCTTC
>TRBV7-3|-|-|TRBJ2-1
CASSLGRDFNEQFF
TGTGCCAGCAGCTTAGGCCGGGACTTCAATGAGCAGTTCTTC
>TRBV7-2|-|once|TRBJ2-1
CASSLGPIAYNEQFF
TGTGCCAGCAGCTTAGGCCCGATAGCCTACAATGAGCAGTTCTTC
>TRBV6-5|-|-|TRBJ1-2
CASSPGLGTYGYTF
TGTGCCAGCAGCCCGGGGTTGGGGACCTATGGCTACACCTTC
>TRBV27|-|-|TRBJ2-6
CASGWIVPGANVLTF
TGTGCCAGCGGGTGGATTGTACCTGGGGCCAACGTCCTGACTTTC
>TRBV18|TRBD2|-|TRBJ2-2
CASSPLSGINTGELFF
TGTGCCAGCTCACCCCTTAGCGGGATTAACACCGGGGAGCTGTTTTTT
>TRBV27|-|-|TRBJ1-2
CASSPRGATVLGYGYTF
TGTGCCAGCAGTCCGAGAGGGGCCACGGTTCTAGGCTATGGCTACACCTTC
>TRBV4-3|TRBD2|-|TRBJ2-1
CASSRGSLAGDYNEQFF
TGCGCCAGCAGCCGTGGGTCCCTAGCGGGAGACTACAATGAGCAGTTCTTC
>TRBV10-3|TRBD1|-|TRBJ1-1
CAISEPRTGGAFF
TGTGCCATCAGTGAGCCCCGCACAGGGGGCGCTTTCTTT
>TRBV19|TRBD1|-|TRBJ2-7
CASQTGTGGYEQYF
TGTGCCAGTCAAACCGGGACAGGAGGCTACGAGCAGTACTTC
>TRBV28|-|once|TRBJ1-2
CASSSVTEPLNYGYTF
TGTGCCAGCAGTTCCGTAACCGAGCCGCTTAACTATGGCTACACCTTC
>TRBV5-4|-|-|TRBJ2-7
CASSLFKGNEQYF
TGTGCCAGCAGCCTATTCAAGGGGAACGAGCAGTACTTC
>TRBV5-1|TRBD2|-|TRBJ2-1
CASSFKREYGNEQFF
TGCGCCAGCAGCTTCAAGCGGGAGTACGGGAATGAGCAGTTCTTC
>TRBV11-3|-|-|TRBJ2-7
CASSSPGARTYEQYF
TGTGCCAGCAGCTCTCCAGGGGCAAGGACCTACGAGCAGTACTTC
>TRBV7-9|TRBD1|-|TRBJ1-2
CASSHGQGAPGYTF
TGTGCCAGCAGCCATGGACAGGGGGCGCCTGGCTACACCTTC